The TCR beta chain under discussion was sequenced for a study of cytomegalovirus exposure and HLA in healthy donors. General study results and limits: Among TCR beta chains, those listed as cytomegalovirus-associated numbered about 160. Differences between HLA loci emerged in a later analysis of TCR association rates, with DRB1 most and HLA-C fewest.

As to this clone: Its specificity is not known.

V was pared by 1 base and J by 6 bases, with 7 bases between. The CDR3 consists of 13 residues. Germline CDR1 is SEHNR and CDR2 is FQNEAQ (reference sequence). The CMV serostatus of this donor was not recorded. The PCR ran on 60 Vbeta and 13 Jbeta primers. Clones were sequenced by immunoSEQ multiplex PCR, and TCRdb holds only the in-frame ones, with some missing. Here the sample spans roughly 100,000 clones, roughly three fifths being singletons. Sequenced input: PBMCs. The V call is TRBV7-9, the J call TRBJ1-5; D uncertain. This TCR was recovered from a human donor in good health. The CDR3 is CASSLESGQPQHF. CDR3 nucleotide sequence: TGTGCCAGCAGCTTAGAGTCAGGTCAGCCCCAGCATTTT.